This TCR beta chain was found in a study of T cell repertoires in cytomegalovirus infection. Study-level points and caveats: Carriage of CMV together with the relevant HLA was identifiable through cumulative public TCR beta family frequency.

TCRdb used MiXCR to reprocess the reads, holding one entry per CDR3 protein. Of tens of thousands of distinct CDR3 sequences listed, 24% were seen once; the top ten hold about half. This clonotype showed up many times. Antigen: not known. The source was CD8+ T cells from cultured PBMCs, collected from culture after CMV antigen stimulation. This TCR was recovered from a human donor in good health (CMV status not recorded). Some clones in this sample may be carry-over from other donors' samples.

This CDR3 reads CASSLEAMNTEAFF. DNA for the CDR3: TGTGCCAGCAGCTTAGAGGCCATGAACACTGAAGCTTTCTTT. The V gene is TRBV7-9, the J gene TRBJ1-1; D unclear. Germline loops: CDR1 SEHNR, CDR2 FQNEAQ (reference sequence). The CDR3 length is 14 residues. The germline V and J ends were trimmed by 1 base and 0 bases, with 6 bases remaining between them.